The rows below give T cell receptor beta chains drawn from one sample of a study of blood T cells in healthy people across ages. TCRdb re-analysed the 5' RACE reads in MiXCR, keeping a single row per CDR3 protein. This table holds hundreds of thousands of distinct CDR3 sequences, roughly 64% found once. Sequenced input: blood. Receptors originate from a man between 25 and 39 years old in good health. CDR3s include the opening cysteine and the closing phenylalanine or tryptophan. Each record gives: CDR3 protein, CDR3 DNA, J gene, D gene, clone size, CDR3 length, V gene. D genes are given only for firm matches. Clone size is shown for a subset of rows, as once, few, many or a class of expanded clone.

CASSQGTSGLETQYF TGTGCCAGCAGCCAAGGGACTAGCGGGTTGGAGACCCAGTACTTC TRBJ2-5 TRBD2 . 15 TRBV4-2
CSGARDFADNEQFF TGCAGCGGTGCCCGGGACTTTGCGGACAATGAGCAGTTCTTC TRBJ2-1 . . 14 TRBV29-1
CASKRETQYF TGTGCCAGCAAGCGAGAGACCCAGTACTTC TRBJ2-5 . . 10 TRBV6-6
CASSRTGNSYEQYF TGCGCCAGCAGCCGGACAGGGAACTCCTACGAGCAGTACTTC TRBJ2-7 TRBD1 . 14 TRBV5-1
CASSRSLAEGYNEQFF TGTGCCAGCAGCCGTTCCCTAGCGGAGGGATACAATGAGCAGTTCTTC TRBJ2-1 TRBD2 . 16 TRBV3-1
CAWAGTANTEAFF TGTGCCTGGGCCGGGACAGCCAACACTGAAGCTTTCTTT TRBJ1-1 TRBD1 . 13 TRBV30
CASSGGTGLSSLQETQYF TGTGCCAGCAGCGGAGGGACAGGGTTATCGTCACTTCAAGAGACCCAGTACTTC TRBJ2-5 TRBD1 . 18 TRBV25-1
CAWSRGGKTEAFF TGTGCCTGGAGCCGCGGGGGGAAAACTGAAGCTTTCTTT TRBJ1-1 . . 13 TRBV30
CASSSMTGMSEKLFF TGTGCCAGCAGCTCCATGACAGGGATGAGTGAAAAACTGTTTTTT TRBJ1-4 TRBD1 . 15 TRBV7-9
CASSQGKGQGYNEQFF TGTGCCAGCAGCCAAGGAAAAGGACAGGGCTACAATGAGCAGTTCTTC TRBJ2-1 TRBD1 . 16 TRBV4-2
CASSAREIETQYF TGTGCCAGCAGCGCGAGGGAGATAGAGACCCAGTACTTC TRBJ2-5 . . 13 TRBV9
CASSPFESGSLKAAFF TGTGCCAGCAGCCCATTTGAATCGGGGTCCCTCAAAGCCGCTTTCTTT TRBJ1-1 . . 16 TRBV6-6
CASSQERQTSTDTQYF TGCGCCAGCAGCCAAGAACGGCAGACTAGCACAGATACGCAGTATTTT TRBJ2-3 . . 16 TRBV4-3
CSAGETPSSYNEQFF TGCAGCGCCGGGGAGACTCCCAGCTCCTACAATGAGCAGTTCTTC TRBJ2-1 . . 15 TRBV29-1
CASSVAASGAYNEQFF TGTGCCAGCAGCGTAGCGGCCAGCGGAGCCTACAATGAGCAGTTCTTC TRBJ2-1 . . 16 TRBV9
CASSQTPVQETQYF TGTGCCAGCAGCCAAACCCCGGTCCAAGAGACCCAGTACTTC TRBJ2-5 . . 14 TRBV14
CSARGAYQETQYF TGCAGTGCTAGGGGAGCGTACCAAGAGACCCAGTACTTC TRBJ2-5 . few 13 TRBV20-1
CASSPRASGTNYEQYF TGCGCCAGCAGCCCGAGGGCCAGCGGAACAAACTACGAGCAGTACTTC TRBJ2-7 . . 16 TRBV5-1
CAWSVQSIRGADTQYF TGTGCCTGGAGTGTACAGAGCATTAGAGGGGCAGATACGCAGTATTTT TRBJ2-3 . . 16 TRBV30
CSALAGTAYEQYF TGCAGCGCTTTAGCCGGGACAGCCTACGAGCAGTACTTC TRBJ2-7 TRBD1 . 13 TRBV29-1
CASSFMSGEQFF TGTGCCAGCAGCTTTATGAGTGGGGAGCAGTTCTTC TRBJ2-1 . few 12 TRBV7-3
CASRGTGGNTEAFF TGTGCCAGCCGAGGGACAGGGGGAAACACTGAAGCTTTCTTT TRBJ1-1 TRBD1 . 14 TRBV7-9
CASSQDREGRGELFF TGTGCCAGCAGCCAAGATCGTGAGGGACGAGGGGAGCTGTTTTTT TRBJ2-2 . few 15 TRBV4-2
CSARVGQGAGGYTF TGCAGTGCTAGAGTCGGACAGGGGGCAGGTGGCTACACCTTC TRBJ1-2 TRBD1 . 14 TRBV20-1
CASSLGRGLETQYF TGTGCCAGCAGCTTGGGACGTGGGTTGGAGACCCAGTACTTC TRBJ2-5 . . 14 TRBV5-6
CASSYSTVGAAEQFF TGTGCCAGCAGTTACTCGACGGTCGGGGCGGCCGAGCAGTTCTTC TRBJ2-1 . . 15 TRBV6-2/TRBV6-3
CASSPGDFFGGEETQYF TGCGCCAGCAGCCCGGGGGACTTCTTTGGGGGGGAAGAGACCCAGTACTTC TRBJ2-5 TRBD2 once 17 TRBV4-1
CASSMGTGPYNEQFF TGTGCCAGCAGTATGGGGACTGGGCCCTACAATGAGCAGTTCTTC TRBJ2-1 . few 15 TRBV6-5
CASSFTSANNEQFF TGCGCCAGCAGCTTTACTAGCGCCAACAATGAGCAGTTCTTC TRBJ2-1 TRBD2 . 14 TRBV5-1
CSVGLSSRQPQHF TGCAGCGTTGGGCTTTCTTCCAGGCAGCCCCAGCATTTT TRBJ1-5 . few 13 TRBV29-1
CSVDRGFYYGYTF TGCAGCGTTGACAGGGGCTTTTACTATGGCTACACCTTC TRBJ1-2 . few 13 TRBV29-1
CASSFSQGVHEQYF TGTGCCAGCAGTTTTTCCCAGGGAGTCCACGAGCAGTACTTC TRBJ2-7 . . 14 TRBV12-3/TRBV12-4
CASSLDRSQETQYF TGTGCCAGCAGCTTAGACAGGTCACAAGAGACCCAGTACTTC TRBJ2-5 . few 14 TRBV7-2
CASSPHGTAKFNGYTF TGTGCCAGCAGTCCCCACGGGACAGCGAAATTCAATGGCTACACCTTC TRBJ1-2 TRBD1 few 16 TRBV9
CASSYGLYYEQYF TGTGCCAGTTCTTACGGCCTCTACTACGAGCAGTACTTC TRBJ2-7 . . 13 TRBV27
CASNLVQGADIQYF TGTGCCAGCAACTTAGTACAGGGGGCGGACATTCAGTACTTC TRBJ2-4 TRBD1 . 14 TRBV7-2
CASSPSPLGAYEQYF TGTGCCAGCTCACCCTCCCCGCTAGGAGCCTACGAGCAGTACTTC TRBJ2-7 . . 15 TRBV18
CSALLTDYSNQPQHF TGCAGTGCTCTTTTGACAGACTATAGCAATCAGCCCCAGCATTTT TRBJ1-5 . . 15 TRBV20-1
CSARGQGEKLFF TGCAGTGCTAGAGGGCAAGGTGAAAAACTGTTTTTT TRBJ1-4 . . 12 TRBV20-1
CASRLDSAPLHF TGTGCCAGCAGACTAGACTCCGCGCCCCTCCACTTT TRBJ1-6 . . 12 TRBV6-6
CASSPPSDTQYF TGTGCCAGCAGTCCCCCCTCAGATACGCAGTATTTT TRBJ2-3 . few 12 TRBV27
CATSSLGYGQDYEQYF TGTGCCACCAGCAGCCTGGGGTATGGGCAAGACTACGAGCAGTACTTC TRBJ2-7 . . 16 TRBV15
CASKNPEADTQYF TGTGCCAGCAAAAACCCGGAGGCAGATACGCAGTATTTT TRBJ2-3 . . 13 TRBV27
CASSQENGETQYF TGTGCCAGCAGCCAAGAAAATGGAGAGACCCAGTACTTC TRBJ2-5 . few 13 TRBV4-2
CASSTPWASRDEQFF TGTGCCAGCAGCACCCCTTGGGCTTCCCGTGATGAGCAGTTCTTC TRBJ2-1 . . 15 TRBV7-8
CSVTGGASTDTQYF TGCAGTGTTACCGGGGGGGCTAGCACAGATACGCAGTATTTT TRBJ2-3 TRBD2 . 14 TRBV20-1
CASMNTYEQYF TGTGCCAGCATGAATACCTACGAGCAGTACTTC TRBJ2-7 . few 11 TRBV7-8
CAISEPGTGVTQYF TGTGCCATCAGTGAACCCGGGACAGGGGTGACCCAGTACTTC TRBJ2-5 TRBD1 . 14 TRBV10-3
CASSAEAGYQETQYF TGTGCCAGCAGCGCTGAGGCGGGCTACCAAGAGACCCAGTACTTC TRBJ2-5 . . 15 TRBV3-1
CASIQVGEKLFF TGTGCCAGCATCCAAGTGGGGGAAAAACTGTTTTTT TRBJ1-4 . once 12 TRBV2
CASSIGTNTEAFF TGTGCCAGTAGTATAGGCACCAACACTGAAGCTTTCTTT TRBJ1-1 . . 13 TRBV19
CSARPTVASGANVLTF TGCAGTGCTAGACCCACGGTGGCCTCTGGGGCCAACGTCCTGACTTTC TRBJ2-6 . . 16 TRBV20-1
CAWRGQYWQFF TGTGCCTGGAGGGGACAATATTGGCAGTTCTTC TRBJ2-1 . . 11 TRBV30
CASSRQTGAFDSPLHF TGTGCCAGCAGCCGTCAGACAGGGGCCTTTGATTCACCCCTCCACTTT TRBJ1-6 TRBD1 . 16 TRBV7-2